The rows below give T cell receptor beta chains drawn from one sample of a study of CD8+ T cells in alopecia areata. Assay used: immunoSEQ multiplex PCR; TCRdb lists only in-frame clones, some missing. The sample yields fewer than 150,000 clones, around 82% seen once. Sequencing was performed on CD8+ T cells sorted from blood, taken at week 4, from a patient treated with tofacitinib. Every receptor here comes from a human donor with alopecia areata. Both conserved end residues are part of each CDR3. The D gene is left open where the match is weak. Clone size is shown for a subset of rows, as once, few, many or a class of expanded clone.

len	abundance	d_gene	v_gene	j_gene	CDR3nt	CDR3aa
16	once	TRBD2	TRBV5-6	TRBJ2-2	TGTGCCAGCAGCGGGGAGACTAGCGTCAACACCGGGGAGCTGTTTTTT	CASSGETSVNTGELFF
15	NA	TRBD2	TRBV29-1	TRBJ2-1	TGCAGCGTTGATAGCGGGGGCCACACCTACAATGAGCAGTTCTTC	CSVDSGGHTYNEQFF
13	NA	NA	TRBV29-1	TRBJ1-2	TGCAGCGTTGAACGGTCCACTAACTATGGCTACACCTTC	CSVERSTNYGYTF
18	NA	NA	TRBV7-8	TRBJ1-1	TGTGCCAGCAGCCCCCTGGGGGTGACCATACCCGCGAACACTGAAGCTTTCTTT	CASSPLGVTIPANTEAFF
11	NA	NA	TRBV12-5	TRBJ2-7	TGTGCTAGTGGCCCCACCCCCGAGCAGTACTTC	CASGPTPEQYF
15	NA	NA	TRBV15	TRBJ2-7	TGTGCCACCAGCAGCGGGGGACAGATGAGCTACGAGCAGTACTTC	CATSSGGQMSYEQYF
12	few	NA	TRBV30	TRBJ2-2	TGTGCCTGGAGTCTAGGGGCCGGGGAGCTGTTTTTT	CAWSLGAGELFF
14	NA	NA	TRBV5-4	TRBJ2-7	TGTGCCAGCAGCTCACCGCAGGACTCCTACGAGCAGTACTTC	CASSSPQDSYEQYF
15	NA	TRBD1	TRBV4-1	TRBJ1-4	TGCGCCAGCAGCCAATGGGGGGGACAGACTGAAAAACTGTTTTTT	CASSQWGGQTEKLFF
15	NA	NA	TRBV5-6	TRBJ2-3	TGTGCCAGCAGCTTCGGGGACAGACTAGAAGATACGCAGTATTTT	CASSFGDRLEDTQYF
17	NA	NA	TRBV5-1	TRBJ2-7	TGCGCCAGCAGCAAGGATACTACAGGGATCAGCTCCTACGAGCAGTACTTC	CASSKDTTGISSYEQYF
15	NA	NA	TRBV6-5	TRBJ2-7	TGTGCCAGCAGTTACGGGGACGCCATGGCCTACGAGCAGTACTTC	CASSYGDAMAYEQYF
12	NA	NA	TRBV5-5	TRBJ1-4	TGTGCCAGCAGCCCGGAGGACGAAGAACTGTTTTTT	CASSPEDEELFF
13	NA	NA	TRBV7-9	TRBJ1-2	TGTGCCAGCAGCCACTTGTTGAACTATGGCTACACCTTC	CASSHLLNYGYTF
13	few	NA	TRBV21-1	TRBJ2-7	TGTGCCAGCAGCAAAGAGGAGTACTACGAGCAGTACTTC	CASSKEEYYEQYF
13	NA	NA	TRBV29-1	TRBJ2-3	TGCAGCGCGGAGCACGGGGCGGCAGATACGCAGTATTTT	CSAEHGAADTQYF
13	NA	NA	TRBV5-6	TRBJ1-3	TGTGCCAGCAGCCCTTGGGGGAGAAACACCATATATTTT	CASSPWGRNTIYF
14	NA	NA	TRBV21-1	TRBJ2-7	TGTGCCAGCAGCAGGCGGCAGATATATGTCGAGCAGTACTTC	CASSRRQIYVEQYF
17	NA	NA	TRBV4-1	TRBJ2-2	TGCGCCAGCAGCCAAGTCGTACTAGGGACTAACACCGGGGAGCTGTTTTTT	CASSQVVLGTNTGELFF
15	NA	NA	TRBV25-1	TRBJ1-3	TGTGCCAGCAGTGATTGGGCGAGCTCTGGAAACACCATATATTTT	CASSDWASSGNTIYF
14	NA	NA	TRBV27	TRBJ2-7	TGTGCCAGCAGCCGGACAGCCTCTCTGTACGAGCAGTACTTC	CASSRTASLYEQYF
16	NA	TRBD2	TRBV19	TRBJ2-5	TGTGCCAGTAGTATGGGACTAGCGGGGGCCCAAGAGACCCAGTACTTC	CASSMGLAGAQETQYF
16	NA	NA	TRBV4-1	TRBJ2-3	TGCGCCAGCAGCCAAGTGGCCCTAGCAGGCACAGATACGCAGTATTTT	CASSQVALAGTDTQYF
14	NA	NA	TRBV6-6	TRBJ2-7	TGTGCCAGCAGTTTATCGGGTGTTTTCGGGCAGCAGTACTTC	CASSLSGVFGQQYF
15	NA	NA	TRBV13	TRBJ2-1	TGTGCCAGCAGCTCCCGGGATCTAACCTACAATGAGCAGTTCTTC	CASSSRDLTYNEQFF
16	NA	TRBD2	TRBV7-8	TRBJ2-7	TGTGCCAGCAGCTTAGGAGCGGGGGCCACCCACTACGAGCAGTACTTC	CASSLGAGATHYEQYF
14	NA	TRBD1	TRBV4-3	TRBJ1-2	TGCGCCAGCAGCCAGACGACAGGGAACTATGGCTACACCTTC	CASSQTTGNYGYTF
15	NA	NA	TRBV5-6	TRBJ1-2	TGTGCCAGCAGCTTGGCCCTGACCGATCTCAGGGGCTACACCTTC	CASSLALTDLRGYTF
17	NA	NA	TRBV5-1	TRBJ2-5	TGCGCCAGCAGGCCCTTTCCCGGGGTAACTCTCCAAGAGACCCAGTACTTC	CASRPFPGVTLQETQYF
11	NA	NA	TRBV29-1	TRBJ2-5	TGCAGCGTTGACGGGGCCCAGACCCAGTACTTC	CSVDGAQTQYF
16	NA	NA	TRBV19	TRBJ2-5	TGTGCCAGTAGTTCTAGCGAGAGGGAAATCCAAGAGACCCAGTACTTC	CASSSSEREIQETQYF
15	NA	NA	TRBV7-6	TRBJ2-1	TGTGCCAGCAGCTTAGCGGGGGGGCCAAACAATGAGCAGTTCTTC	CASSLAGGPNNEQFF